Sequencing of this T cell receptor (beta chain) was carried out in a study of blood T cell repertoires in COVID-19. Method: immunoSEQ multiplex PCR; TCRdb's copy keeps in-frame clones and lacks some. The profile covers about 140,000 clones, with about nine tenths appearing a single time and under 3% taken by the ten largest. The length of the CDR3 is 14 residues. Germline V gene lookup returns CDR1 LNHDA and CDR2 SQIVND (reference sequence). Trimming took off 10 bases at V and 2 bases at J, with 16 bases between the two ends. The clonotype was recovered from a man aged 45-60 years with active COVID-19. The sample consisted of peripheral blood. This chain connects TRBV19 to TRBJ2-3; possible D gene TRBD2, 5 bases. The chain's CDR3 is CATARGIFTDTQYF. DNA for the CDR3: TGTGCCACCGCGAGAGGGATTTTCACAGATACGCAGTATTTT.